Below are 13 T cell receptor beta chains sequenced from a single sample in a study of OX40 agonist ivuxolimab in advanced cancers. The table came from immunoSEQ multiplex PCR; TCRdb's copy has only in-frame clones and leaves some out. The table has about 42,000 clones, about 79% seen once. Sequencing was performed on CD4+ or CD8+ T cells sorted from blood, taken in a trial of the OX40 agonist ivuxolimab. Receptor source: an adult with an advanced solid tumor such as melanoma, head and neck, liver or kidney cancer.

The chain combines TRBV5-5 with TRBJ1-1; maybe TRBD1 (5 bases). Germline assignment: CDR1 SGHKS and CDR2 YYEKEE (reference sequence). The V gene lost 0 bases and the J gene lost 3 bases, with 12 bases spanning the gap. This CDR3 spans 15 amino acids. The CDR3 sequence: CASSLEVGTDTEAFF. The CDR3, as DNA: TGTGCCAGCAGCTTGGAGGTAGGGACGGACACTGAAGCTTTCTTT. The variable domain in full, with the rest retrieved from reference TRBV5-5 and TRBJ1-1, is DAGVTQSPTHLIKTRGQQVTLRCSPISGHKSVSWYQQVLGQGPQFIFQYYEKEERGRGNFPDRFSARQFPNYSSELNVNALLLGDSALYLCASSLEVGTDTEAFFGQGTRLTVV.

The chain uses TRBV6-5 and TRBJ1-2, with no clear D. Germline V gene lookup returns CDR1 MNHEY and CDR2 SVGAGI. The CDR3 consists of 14 residues. Trimming pared 5 bases from V and 4 bases from J, leaving 14 bases between. This CDR3 is CASSRDIRAYGYTF. The CDR3 coding sequence is TGTGCCAGCAGTAGAGACATCAGAGCCTATGGCTACACCTTC.

This clone was seen a handful of times. CDR3 sequence (DNA): TGCGCCAGCGCACTAGCGGGCGCTTGGCAAGAGACCCAGTACTTC. As protein: CASALAGAWQETQYF. This sequence joins TRBV5-1 and TRBJ2-5; 9 bases fit TRBD2. The CDR3 totals 15 residues. The trim removed 7 bases at V and 2 bases at J, leaving 9 bases unmatched. Looked up from germline, CDR1 is SGHRS and CDR2 is YFSETQ.

The sample holds one count of this clone. The chain employs TRBV28 and TRBJ1-5; D may be TRBD1 (5 bases). Germline loops: CDR1 MDHEN, CDR2 SYDVKM. With 6 bases removed from V and 1 base from J, the gap between germline ends came to 13 bases. The CDR3 totals 15 residues. CDR3 protein: CASRGGTASNQPQHF. The CDR3, as DNA: TGTGCCAGCAGGGGGGGGACCGCGAGCAATCAGCCCCAGCATTTT.

This rearrangement joins TRBV6-5 to TRBJ2-5, with D tentatively TRBD2 (5 bases). Trimming left V 7 bases short and J 1 base short, with 13 bases between. The CDR3 loop spans 14 amino acids. Per germline, CDR1 MNHEY and CDR2 SVGAGI. The CDR3 is CASTLYAGQETQYF. CDR3 coding DNA: TGTGCCAGCACCCTCTACGCGGGCCAAGAGACCCAGTACTTC.

J is TRBJ2-6 and V is TRBV27, with TRBD1 matching over 8 bases. CDR1 and CDR2 from the germline V gene are MNHEY and SMNVEV (reference sequence). With 5 bases clipped from V and 0 bases from J, the junction kept 18 bases outside the gene matches. This CDR3 is 21 amino acids long. The CDR3, as DNA: TGTGCCAGCAGTCCCGATTGGGACAGGCCTTTAATTTTCTCTGGGGCCAACGTCCTGACTTTC. Its protein is CASSPDWDRPLIFSGANVLTF.

The chain combines TRBV13 with TRBJ2-5; D is unclear. The CDR3 consists of 13 residues. CDR1 and CDR2 from the germline V gene are PRHDT and FYEKMQ (reference sequence). Trimming shortened V by 5 bases and J by 3 bases, and 10 bases separated the two germline ends. The CDR3 nucleotides read TGTGCCAGCAGCGCCGCAGATAAAGAGACCCAGTACTTC. Encoded protein: CASSAADKETQYF.

In DNA, the CDR3 is TGTGCCAGCAGACCTAGCGGGAGGACGGCAGATACGCAGTATTTT. Protein product: CASRPSGRTADTQYF. The chain links TRBV7-2 to TRBJ2-3; the match to TRBD2 covers 11 bases. In germline, CDR1 is SGHTA, CDR2 FQGNSA. Trimming took 6 bases from V and 4 from J; bases not matched to a gene: 6. The CDR3 has 15 residues.

The chain recombines TRBV9 with TRBJ2-2; D unresolved. V was shortened by 2 bases and J by 1 base, with 9 bases between the two germline ends. The CDR3 spans 15 residues. The germline CDR1 and CDR2 sequences are SGDLS and YYNGEE. The CDR3 region is CASSVEARNTGELFF. The CDR3 DNA reads TGTGCCAGCAGCGTCGAGGCTAGGAACACCGGGGAGCTGTTTTTT.

The rearrangement links TRBV12-5 to TRBJ1-5, with TRBD1 as a possible D gene (5 bases). The germline gives CDR1 LGHNT, CDR2 FRNRAP. The V end lost 7 bases, the J end lost 5 bases, and 24 bases lay between the germline ends. The CDR3 spans 17 residues. As DNA, the CDR3 is TGTGCTAGTGATCGCGGGGGAGGAGGGGATAGAGATCAGCCCCAGCATTTT. This gives the protein CASDRGGGGDRDQPQHF.

V is TRBV6-6 and J is TRBJ1-5; D call uncertain. Germline V gives CDR1 MNHNY, CDR2 SVGAGI (reference sequence). CDR3 length: 16 amino acids. The V end was cut by 2 bases, the J end by 2 bases, with 13 bases between. The CDR3: CASSYGSGQGNQPQHF. The CDR3 region has the DNA TGTGCCAGCAGTTACGGATCCGGCCAGGGCAATCAGCCCCAGCATTTT.

J is TRBJ2-7 and V is TRBV10-3; 16 bases align to TRBD2. The CDR3 length is 15 residues. V lost 8 bases to trimming and J lost 3 bases; unmatched junction nucleotides: 4. Germline CDR1 ENHRY, CDR2 SYGVKD. CDR3 loop: CAIAGTSGGVYEQYF. The CDR3 coding sequence is TGTGCCATCGCCGGGACTAGCGGGGGGGTCTACGAGCAGTACTTC.

The J gene is TRBJ2-7, the V gene TRBV18; TRBD2 matches 8 bases. The V and J ends lost 0 bases and 5 bases, in that order; junction bases with no gene match: 9. The length of the CDR3 is 16 residues. Germline CDR1 KGHSH, CDR2 LQKENI. The CDR3 sequence is CASSPPRGGRSHEQYF. The CDR3 bases are TGTGCCAGCTCACCACCGAGGGGCGGGAGGTCCCACGAGCAGTACTTC.